Listed below are T cell receptor beta chains from one sample, sequenced in a study of CD8 T cells in Susac syndrome. From the immunoSEQ multiplex PCR reads, TCRdb called clonotypes with MiXCR, one entry per CDR3 protein. Of over 70,000 distinct CDR3 sequences in the sample, about 96% are singletons; the top ten hold 0.55% to 0.75%. Sequenced input: CD8+ T cells from PBMCs. These receptors all stem from a human donor with Susac syndrome. Both conserved end residues are part of each CDR3. A D gene is named only where the DNA matches it firmly.

15	TRBV7-3	TRBJ2-1	.	CASSFGEGQNNEQFF	TGTGCCAGCAGCTTCGGGGAGGGACAGAACAATGAGCAGTTCTTC
18	TRBV30	TRBJ2-3	TRBD2	CAWSSRGVSGGLTDTQYF	TGTGCCTGGAGTTCCCGCGGGGTGAGCGGGGGGCTCACAGATACGCAGTATTTT
15	TRBV28	TRBJ1-5	.	CASSWTSLSNQPQHF	TGTGCCAGCAGTTGGACATCTTTAAGCAATCAGCCCCAGCATTTT
17	TRBV18	TRBJ2-3	.	CASSPQRAGTGTDTQYF	TGTGCCAGCTCACCTCAACGGGCAGGGACTGGAACAGATACGCAGTATTTT
13	TRBV3-1	TRBJ2-2	.	CASSFGGTGELFF	TGTGCCAGCAGCTTCGGAGGCACCGGGGAGCTGTTTTTT
19	TRBV25-1	TRBJ2-5	TRBD2	CASSESRTSGGAGAKTQYF	TGTGCCAGCAGTGAATCCCGGACTAGCGGGGGGGCCGGTGCGAAGACCCAGTACTTC
13	TRBV20-1	TRBJ2-7	.	CSASDRSSYEQYF	TGCAGTGCTAGCGACAGGTCCTCCTACGAGCAGTACTTC
13	TRBV27	TRBJ1-2	.	CASSLFAGYGYTF	TGTGCCAGCAGCCTTTTCGCTGGCTATGGCTACACCTTC
16	TRBV18	TRBJ2-7	.	CASSPPQGEEVYEQYF	TGTGCCAGCTCACCACCGCAAGGGGAGGAGGTCTACGAGCAGTACTTC
16	TRBV7-9	TRBJ2-4	.	CASSLADGGAKNIQYF	TGTGCCAGCAGCTTAGCCGATGGGGGGGCCAAAAACATTCAGTACTTC
12	TRBV7-2	TRBJ1-1	.	CASRLTRSEAFF	TGTGCCAGCAGACTTACAAGGAGTGAAGCTTTCTTT
15	TRBV4-3	TRBJ2-5	TRBD2	CASSVAGGLQETQYF	TGCGCCAGCAGCGTGGCGGGGGGCCTACAAGAGACCCAGTACTTC
16	TRBV5-6	TRBJ2-5	TRBD2	CASSLELAGGEETQYF	TGTGCCAGCAGCTTGGAACTAGCGGGGGGTGAAGAGACCCAGTACTTC